This T cell receptor beta chain was sequenced during a study of blood T cell repertoires in COVID-19. There are 14 residues in the CDR3. The V end was cut by 4 bases, the J end by 7 bases, with 15 bases between. The germline V gene has CDR1 SGHTA and CDR2 FQGNSA. This clone has only a few counts. The method was immunoSEQ multiplex PCR; TCRdb's version includes in-frame clones alone and lacks a portion of them. Of roughly 48,000 clones listed, 88% are singletons. Sequencing input: peripheral blood. The rearrangement joins TRBV7-2 to TRBJ2-3; possible D gene TRBD2, 6 bases. This sequence originates from a human donor in a cohort sampled during active COVID-19. The CDR3 DNA reads TGTGCCAGCAGCTCGACGACTGGACTAAATACGCAGTATTTT. Its translation is CASSSTTGLNTQYF.